These 10 T cell receptor beta chains came from one sample sequenced in a study of regulatory T cells in long-lasting Graves disease. With iRepertoire HTBI primers and Arm-PCR of CDR3 regions, TCR beta libraries were built. TCRdb re-called the multiplex PCR reads with MiXCR, one entry per CDR3 protein. The data contain over 300,000 distinct CDR3 sequences, about 20% of them singletons. The sample's time point: persistent/refractory GD, antithyroid drugs over 5 years with positive TRAb. The authors made the TCR library using RNA they extracted from PBMCs. This specimen consisted of peripheral blood mononuclear cells (PBMCs), obtained when the disease was refractory, from a patient treated with antithyroid drugs. The receptors originated from a female donor with Graves disease.

The chain carries TRBV28 and TRBJ2-2, with 8 bases that match TRBD2. The V gene's germline CDR1 is MDHEN and CDR2 SYDVKM. J was trimmed by 6 bases and V by 6 bases; bases with no gene match: 9. This CDR3 has 15 residues. The CDR3 protein is CASSARLARAGELFF. In nucleotides, the CDR3 is TGTGCCAGCAGCGCAAGACTAGCGCGCGCCGGGGAGCTGTTTTTT.

Many counts were recorded for this clonotype. The V and J genes are TRBV11-2 and TRBJ2-7; perhaps TRBD2 as D (6 bases). The CDR3 sequence is 14 residues long. V was clipped by 4 bases and J by 2 bases, with 12 bases between them. The germline V gene has CDR1 SGHAT and CDR2 FQNNGV. The CDR3 sequence: CASSSLRGTYEQYF. The DNA of the CDR3 is TGTGCCAGCAGCTCTCTGCGGGGAACCTACGAGCAGTACTTC.

This clonotype was counted between two and nine times. This chain uses TRBV7-9 with TRBJ2-2; a possible D gene is TRBD2 (6 bases). The germline V gene encodes CDR1 SEHNR and CDR2 FQNEAQ (reference sequence). CDR3 length: 13 amino acids. Trimming cost V 6 bases and J 3 bases, with 8 bases left between them. The chain's CDR3 is CASSWRDTGELFF. CDR3 DNA sequence: TGTGCCAGCAGTTGGAGGGACACCGGGGAGCTGTTTTTT. Based on the CDR3 plus reference TRBV7-9 and TRBJ2-2, the full variable domain is DTGVSQNPRHKITKRGQNVTFRCDPISEHNRLYWYRQTLGQGPEFLTYFQNEAQLEKSRLLSDRFSAERPKGSFSTLEIQRTEQGDSAMYLCASSWRDTGELFFGEGSRLTVL.

This rearrangement joins TRBV13 to TRBJ2-1; 12 bases agree with TRBD2. V shed 5 bases, J shed 10 bases, and the junction held 9 bases outside the gene matches. CDR3 length: 15 residues. Germline loops: CDR1 PRHDT, CDR2 FYEKMQ (reference sequence). The CDR3 nucleotides are TGTGCCAGCAGCCTGGCCAGGACTAGCGGGACCGAGCAGTTCTTC. Translating it yields CASSLARTSGTEQFF.

This clonotype was seen many times. The chain combines TRBV24-1 with TRBJ1-4; weak D call: TRBD1 (6 bases). Trimming took 3 bases from V and 6 from J, leaving 19 bases between them. CDR3 length equals 17 residues. Germline V gene data show CDR1 as KGHDR and CDR2 as SFDVKD. This CDR3 is CATSDPPRETGDEKLFF. CDR3 bases: TGTGCCACCAGTGATCCCCCCCGTGAGACAGGTGATGAAAAACTGTTTTTT.

The CDR3 DNA reads as TGTGCCAGCAGGCCCCGGAGGGAGGTCACCGGGGAGCTGTTTTTT. This codes for CASRPRREVTGELFF. The J gene is TRBJ2-2, the V gene TRBV12-3 or TRBV12-4; D is possibly TRBD2 (6 bases). Trimming shortened V by 6 bases and J by 4 bases, and 15 bases separated the two germline ends. The CDR3 length is 15 residues.

The V call is TRBV9, the J call TRBJ2-7; 8 bases are a match to TRBD1. The CDR3 extends over 16 amino acids. Unmatched junction bases numbered 13, after V lost 4 bases and J lost 4 bases. Per germline, CDR1 SGDLS and CDR2 YYNGEE. The CDR3 sequence: CASSPTPGTGGYEQYF. The CDR3 coding sequence is TGTGCCAGCAGCCCCACCCCCGGGACAGGAGGATACGAGCAGTACTTC.

This clonotype appeared many times. V usage is TRBV13 and J usage is TRBJ2-7; D is ambiguous. The germline V gene encodes CDR1 PRHDT and CDR2 FYEKMQ (reference sequence). The CDR3 has 12 amino acids. The V gene lost 5 bases and the J gene lost 7 bases, with 12 bases spanning the gap. CDR3 bases: TGTGCCAGCAGCCACGCAGGAGTTGAGCAGTACTTC. Amino acids: CASSHAGVEQYF.

This clonotype was recorded at least ten times. The CDR3 bases are TGTGCCAGCAGTTACCGGGAGTACTACGAGCAGTACTTC. This sequence encodes CASSYREYYEQYF. V usage is TRBV2 and J usage is TRBJ2-7, with D possibly matching TRBD2 (6 bases). Per the germline V gene, CDR1 is SNHLY and CDR2 is FYNNEI. CDR3 length: 13 amino acids. V was pared by 5 bases and J by 3 bases, with 11 bases between.

This clonotype was observed at least ten times. DNA of the CDR3: TGTGCCAGCAGCTTAGGTCAAGGGGCCCCTAAAAACATTCAGTACTTC. It is translated as CASSLGQGAPKNIQYF. This sequence joins TRBV11-2 and TRBJ2-4, with a tentative D call TRBD1 (5 bases). The CDR3 has 16 residues. The germline V gene has CDR1 SGHAT and CDR2 FQNNGV. The V end lost 1 base, the J end lost 4 bases, and 14 bases lay between the germline ends.